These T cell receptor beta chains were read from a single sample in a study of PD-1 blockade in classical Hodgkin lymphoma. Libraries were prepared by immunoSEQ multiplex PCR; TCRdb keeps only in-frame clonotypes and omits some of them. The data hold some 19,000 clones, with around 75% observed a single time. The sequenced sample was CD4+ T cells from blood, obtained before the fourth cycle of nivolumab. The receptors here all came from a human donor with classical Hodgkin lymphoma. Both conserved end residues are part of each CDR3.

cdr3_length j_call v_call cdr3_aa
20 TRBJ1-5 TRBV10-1 CASSESIVFAGVNSNQPQHF
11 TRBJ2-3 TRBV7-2 CASSPRLAQYF
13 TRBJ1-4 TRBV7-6 CASSPPLGEKLFF
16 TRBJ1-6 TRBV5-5 CASSLYEVGRRGALHF
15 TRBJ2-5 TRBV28 CASSLTSGGQETQYF
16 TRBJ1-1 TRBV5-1 CASSLAPGQGRTEAFF
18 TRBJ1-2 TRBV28 CASSLGRVGILSNYGYTF
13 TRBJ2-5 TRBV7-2 CASSVGPRETQYF
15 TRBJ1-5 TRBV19 CASKWVDRERQPQHF
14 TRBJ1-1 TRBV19 CASSLGLMNTEAFF
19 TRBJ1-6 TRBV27 CASSQARGRGSSYNSPLHF
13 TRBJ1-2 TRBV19 CASSMAGAYGYTF
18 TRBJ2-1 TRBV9 CASSFPSKQGPPHNEQFF
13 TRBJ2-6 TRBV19 CATLRSGANVLTF
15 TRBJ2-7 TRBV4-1 CASSAPGTGVYEQYF
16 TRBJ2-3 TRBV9 CASSAKTGGLGDTQYF
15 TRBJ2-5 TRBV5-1 CASSSTGDSQETQYF
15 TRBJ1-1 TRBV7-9 CASSFRSRADTEAFF
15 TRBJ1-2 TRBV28 CASSSSGQGNYGYTF
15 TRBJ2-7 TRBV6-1 CASSVGPRSSYEQYF
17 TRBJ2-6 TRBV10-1 CASSEWDRHSGANVLTF
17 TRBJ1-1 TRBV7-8 CASSAHSGRSLNTEAFF
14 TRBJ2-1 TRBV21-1 CASSKLGTHNEQFF
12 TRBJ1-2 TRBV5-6 CASSESNYGYTF
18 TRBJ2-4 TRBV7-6 CASSHGTSGSGPKNIQYF
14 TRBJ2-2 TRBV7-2 CASSSTSDHGELFF
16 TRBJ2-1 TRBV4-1 CASSQVVQSSYNEQFF
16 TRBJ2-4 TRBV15 CATSRKQMGGLGIQYF